The T cell receptor (beta chain) under discussion was sequenced for a study of cytomegalovirus exposure and HLA in healthy donors. Use of 60 Vbeta and 13 Jbeta primers characterized the PCR. Generated by immunoSEQ multiplex PCR, the TCRdb table keeps only in-frame clones and is missing some. The sample consists of fewer than 200,000 clones, roughly 84% of them appearing once. General study points: Most TCR sequences showed up rarely, but some public TCRs showed up in many donors. More clonal expansion characterized HLA-associated TCR beta chains than equally common others in a later analysis.

About this clone: Its target is not known.

The J segment lost 1 base and the V segment lost 2 bases, leaving 7 bases of the junction unmatched. Germline CDR1 reads SGHDT; CDR2 reads YYEEEE. There are 16 residues in the CDR3. The sequencing sample was made of PBMCs. The receptor was derived from a man between 18 and 29 years old in good health and CMV-seropositive. The chain combines TRBV5-6 with TRBJ1-2; 8 nucleotides match TRBD1. The CDR3 DNA is TGTGCCAGCAGCTTAATGACAGGGGCGATTAACTATGGCTACACCTTC. This encodes CASSLMTGAINYGYTF. The full variable domain, in which reference TRBV5-6 and TRBJ1-2 provide the parts outside the CDR3, is DAGVTQSPTHLIKTRGQQVTLRCSPKSGHDTVSWYQQALGQGPQFIFQYYEEEERQRGNFPDRFSGHQFPNYSSELNVNALLLGDSALYLCASSLMTGAINYGYTFGSGTRLTVV.